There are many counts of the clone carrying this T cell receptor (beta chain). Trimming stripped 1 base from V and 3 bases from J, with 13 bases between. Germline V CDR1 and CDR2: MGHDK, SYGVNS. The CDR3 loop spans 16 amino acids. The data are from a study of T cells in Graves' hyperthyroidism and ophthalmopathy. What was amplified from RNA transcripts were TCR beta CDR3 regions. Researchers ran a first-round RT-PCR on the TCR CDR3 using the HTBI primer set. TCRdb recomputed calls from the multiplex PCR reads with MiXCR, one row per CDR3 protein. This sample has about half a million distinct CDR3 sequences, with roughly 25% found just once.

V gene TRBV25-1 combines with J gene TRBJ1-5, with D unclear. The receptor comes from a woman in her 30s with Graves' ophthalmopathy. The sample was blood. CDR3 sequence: CASSECTLRINQPQHF. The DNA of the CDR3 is TGTGCCAGCAGTGAATGCACCCTACGGATCAATCAGCCCCAGCATTTT. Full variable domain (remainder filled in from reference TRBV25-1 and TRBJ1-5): EADIYQTPRYLVIGTGKKITLECSQTMGHDKMYWYQQDPGMELHLIHYSYGVNSTEKGDLSSESTVSRIRTEHFPLTLESARPSHTSQYLCASSECTLRINQPQHFGDGTRLSIL.